The clone carrying this TCR beta chain has a count of ten or more. Individual cDNA molecules received unique molecular identifiers during library preparation. Each CDR3 protein gets one entry after TCRdb re-called the 5' RACE reads with MiXCR. The profile covers roughly 50,000 distinct CDR3 sequences, with under 7.5% appearing a single time and approximately 6.9% taken by the ten largest. This CDR3 spans 13 amino acids. V gave up 1 base and J gave up 5 bases; unmatched junction bases: 0. CDR1 is SQVTM and CDR2 is ANQGSEA in the germline V gene. The data are from a study of early T cells in non-severe SARS-CoV-2 infection.

The V call is TRBV29-1, the J call TRBJ1-5; 9 bases are shared with TRBD1. This clonotype originated in an adult who was a healthcare worker with PCR-confirmed SARS-CoV-2 infection or an uninfected control (not recorded which). This material consisted of whole blood, taken at baseline. CDR3 loop: CSVEGTGDQPQHF. The DNA of the CDR3 is TGCAGCGTTGAAGGGACAGGGGATCAGCCCCAGCATTTT.